These 31 T cell receptor beta chains were sequenced from one sample in a study of T cell repertoires in cytomegalovirus infection. TCRdb ran MiXCR on the reads and lists one entry per CDR3 protein. The sample has about 700,000 distinct CDR3 sequences, around 30% seen once; the top ten hold approximately 18%. These receptors' targets are unknown. The source was cultured PBMCs, collected from culture after CMV antigen stimulation. The receptors were sampled from a human donor in good health (CMV status not recorded). Some clones in this sample may be carry-over from other donors' samples.

The chain recombines TRBV2 with TRBJ2-1; 7 bases line up with TRBD2. Per germline, CDR1 SNHLY and CDR2 FYNNEI. The CDR3 contains 14 residues. V shed 1 base, J shed 10 bases, and the junction held 7 bases outside the gene matches. The CDR3 loop is CASSEVGRGVEQFF. CDR3 in DNA: TGTGCCAGCAGTGAAGTTGGACGGGGGGTGGAGCAGTTCTTC.

The chain links TRBV27 to TRBJ1-2; 7 positions match TRBD1. V was pared by 8 bases and J by 2 bases, with 5 bases of the junction left unmatched. CDR1 is MNHEY, CDR2 SMNVEV, per germline (reference sequence). The CDR3 sequence is 13 residues long. The CDR3 DNA reads TGTGCCAGCGCCGACAGGGCCAACTATGGCTACACCTTC. Translated: CASADRANYGYTF.

This clonotype has more than one count but fewer than ten. V is TRBV7-8 and J is TRBJ2-3; no clear D. The CDR3 length is 16 residues. V dropped 0 bases and J dropped 0 bases, with 10 bases sitting between them. Germline lookup yields CDR1 SGHVS and CDR2 FQNEAQ. CDR3 sequence (DNA): TGTGCCAGCAGCTTAGCATTGGGTCAAAGCACAGATACGCAGTATTTT. Translation: CASSLALGQSTDTQYF.

J is TRBJ2-1 and V is TRBV15; D is perhaps TRBD1 (5 bases). CDR1 is LNHNV and CDR2 is YYDKDF in the germline V gene (reference sequence). This CDR3 has 16 amino acids. The V and J ends lost 3 bases and 6 bases respectively, with 18 bases between them. CDR3 protein: CATSSPVRVYGNEQFF. The CDR3 DNA reads as TGTGCCACCAGCAGTCCCGTCAGGGTCTACGGCAATGAGCAGTTCTTC. Full variable domain (remainder filled in from reference TRBV15 and TRBJ2-1): DAMVIQNPRYQVTQFGKPVTLSCSQTLNHNVMYWYQQKSSQAPKLLFHYYDKDFNNEADTPDNFQSRRPNTSFCFLDIRSPGLGDTAMYLCATSSPVRVYGNEQFFGPGTRLTVL.

This clonotype was counted many times. The chain employs TRBV7-8 and TRBJ2-2; 10 bases match TRBD2. CDR3 length: 16 amino acids. V dropped 5 bases and J dropped 7; count of bases not matched to a gene: 10. CDR1 and CDR2 (germline): SGHVS, FQNEAQ. The CDR3 DNA is TGTGCCAGCAGCCGAACCCTAGCGGGAGTGAACGGGGAGCTGTTTTTT. It codes for CASSRTLAGVNGELFF.

The CDR3 here is CASRPLSGSPTDTQYF. CDR3 in DNA: TGTGCCAGCAGGCCCTTAAGCGGGAGCCCGACAGATACGCAGTATTTT. This chain links TRBV7-9 with TRBJ2-3, with 8 bases identical to TRBD2. Losses at the gene ends were 6 bases for V and 3 bases for J; bases not matched to a gene: 11. The CDR3 is 16 residues long. In germline, CDR1 is SEHNR, CDR2 FQNEAQ (reference sequence).

The chain joins TRBV6-1 to TRBJ2-2; a possible D gene is TRBD1 (6 bases). V lost 10 bases to trimming and J lost 3 bases, with 15 bases between them. Per germline, CDR1 MNHNS and CDR2 SASEGT. The CDR3 covers 14 residues. Written as DNA, the CDR3 is TGTGCCATCCCAAAGGGACACTACACCGGGGAGCTGTTTTTT. Its protein product is CAIPKGHYTGELFF.

This clonotype was found a few times. The V and J genes are TRBV5-1 and TRBJ2-3; no clear D gene. This CDR3 is 14 amino acids long. V shed 7 bases and J shed 2 bases, with 14 bases lying between them. CDR1 and CDR2 from the germline V gene are SGHRS and YFSETQ. CDR3 amino acids: CASQDRGPTDTQYF. The DNA for the CDR3 is TGCGCCAGCCAAGACCGTGGGCCCACAGATACGCAGTATTTT.

The genes are TRBV7-9 and TRBJ1-1; D not certain. The CDR3 length is 13 residues. Germline CDR1 SEHNR, CDR2 FQNEAQ (reference sequence). V was shortened by 5 bases and J by 5 bases, with 12 bases between the two germline ends. This CDR3 reads CASSATVITEAFF. DNA of the CDR3: TGTGCCAGCAGCGCAACGGTGATTACTGAAGCTTTCTTT. Together with reference TRBV7-9 and TRBJ1-1, the CDR3 gives the full variable domain: DTGVSQNPRHKITKRGQNVTFRCDPISEHNRLYWYRQTLGQGPEFLTYFQNEAQLEKSRLLSDRFSAERPKGSFSTLEIQRTEQGDSAMYLCASSATVITEAFFGQGTRLTVV.

This clonotype was counted between two and nine times. The gene calls are TRBV7-2 and TRBJ1-2; 8 nucleotides align to TRBD1. V lost 4 bases to trimming and J lost 8 bases; unmatched junction nucleotides: 12. There are 15 residues in the CDR3. In germline, CDR1 is SGHTA, CDR2 FQGNSA. Written as DNA, the CDR3 is TGTGCCAGCAGCTCCTATCACAGGGGGTCCGAGGGCTACACCTTC. Protein sequence: CASSSYHRGSEGYTF. Drawing the rest from reference TRBV7-2 and TRBJ1-2, the complete variable domain is GAGVSQSPSNKVTEKGKDVELRCDPISGHTALYWYRQSLGQGLEFLIYFQGNSAPDKSGLPSDRFSAERTGGSVSTLTIQRTQQEDSAVYLCASSSYHRGSEGYTFGSGTRLTVV.

This clonotype has just a few counts. V and J are TRBV11-2 and TRBJ2-3; perhaps TRBD2 as D (7 bases). Trimming took 4 bases from V and 1 from J, leaving 18 bases between them. CDR3 length: 17 residues. Germline values: CDR1 SGHAT, CDR2 FQNNGV. Here the CDR3 DNA reads TGTGCCAGCAGCTGGGGGGGACATCCGTTGGGCACAGATACGCAGTATTTT. Its protein product is CASSWGGHPLGTDTQYF. Full variable domain (missing parts from reference TRBV11-2 and TRBJ2-3): EAGVAQSPRYKIIEKRQSVAFWCNPISGHATLYWYQQILGQGPKLLIQFQNNGVVDDSQLPKDRFSAERLKGVDSTLKIQPAKLEDSAVYLCASSWGGHPLGTDTQYFGPGTRLTVL.

The CDR3 loop reads CASSYSPTSLGEQYF. The CDR3 coding sequence is TGTGCCAGCAGTTACTCACCGACTAGCTTGGGGGAGCAGTACTTC. The genes are TRBV6-5 and TRBJ2-7, with TRBD2 matching 7 bases. The CDR3 spans 15 residues. The trim removed 0 bases at V and 7 bases at J, leaving 9 bases unmatched. Germline lookup yields CDR1 MNHEY and CDR2 SVGAGI.

V usage is TRBV6-1 and J usage is TRBJ2-5; TRBD2 is a possible D gene (6 bases). CDR3 size: 14 residues. Trimming took off 7 bases at V and 3 bases at J, with 15 bases between the two ends. Per germline, CDR1 MNHNS and CDR2 SASEGT. The CDR3 DNA follows: TGTGCCAGCACCCCATGGGGGGAAAAAGAGACCCAGTACTTC. The encoded protein is CASTPWGEKETQYF.

This clonotype was counted a few times. This chain connects TRBV2 to TRBJ1-1; D is uncertain. From germline, CDR1 is SNHLY and CDR2 FYNNEI. The CDR3 loop spans 11 amino acids. Trimming cost V 5 bases and J 6 bases, with 7 bases left between them. The CDR3 DNA sequence: TGTGCCAGCAGTCAAACATCTGAAGCTTTCTTT. Encoded protein: CASSQTSEAFF.

This rearrangement joins TRBV5-1 to TRBJ1-6; 7 bases are a match to TRBD1. The CDR3 spans 14 residues. The junction had 8 bases not matched to a gene; V was cut back by 4 bases and J by 10 bases. Germline values: CDR1 SGHRS, CDR2 YFSETQ. CDR3 residues: CASSGGTERSPLHF. Written as DNA, the CDR3 is TGCGCCAGCAGCGGCGGGACAGAACGATCACCCCTCCACTTT.

The chain couples TRBV4-3 to TRBJ2-1, with 9 bases fitting TRBD2. Germline V lookup: CDR1 LGHNA, CDR2 YSLEER. This CDR3 comprises 15 residues. The trim removed 3 bases at V and 9 bases at J, leaving 9 bases unmatched. CDR3 region: CASSHGSGSVAEQFF. The CDR3, as DNA: TGCGCCAGCAGCCACGGTAGCGGGAGCGTTGCTGAGCAGTTCTTC.

This clonotype ranks as medium-sized. The V call is TRBV4-1, the J call TRBJ1-1; D might be TRBD1 (6 bases). V shed 4 bases and J shed 0 bases, with 15 bases lying between them. The CDR3 covers 16 residues. Germline-derived CDR1 and CDR2 are MGHRA and YSYEKL. The CDR3 nucleotides read TGCGCCAGCAGCCGTTTAGGACAGCTCATGAACACTGAAGCTTTCTTT. Protein product: CASSRLGQLMNTEAFF.

This chain uses TRBV19 with TRBJ2-1; 8 positions agree with TRBD1. The CDR3 covers 14 residues. The ends lost 4 bases at V and 7 bases at J; junction bases unmatched: 6. CDR1 is LNHDA, CDR2 SQIVND, per germline (reference sequence). CDR3 sequence: CASSTDRVGNEQFF. Written as DNA, the CDR3 is TGTGCCAGTAGTACGGACAGGGTCGGGAATGAGCAGTTCTTC.

The rearrangement links TRBV12-3 or TRBV12-4 to TRBJ1-6; D gene unclear. Trimming took 7 bases from V and 13 from J, leaving 23 bases between them. There are 15 residues in the CDR3. The CDR3 loop reads CASTSRWGKPIPLHF. Written as DNA, the CDR3 is TGTGCCAGCACCTCTAGGTGGGGTAAGCCCATCCCCCTCCACTTT.

This clonotype turned up a few times. The rearrangement uses TRBV27 and TRBJ2-1; the D gene is possibly TRBD1 (5 bases). The germline V and J ends were trimmed by 6 bases and 4 bases, with 22 bases remaining between them. The CDR3 has 17 residues. The germline gives CDR1 MNHEY, CDR2 SMNVEV (reference sequence). The CDR3 region is CASSAWHGAGRYNEQFF. The CDR3, as DNA: TGTGCCAGCAGCGCCTGGCATGGGGCAGGCCGGTACAATGAGCAGTTCTTC.

The chain employs TRBV7-2 and TRBJ2-7; 9 bases align to TRBD2. CDR1 and CDR2 from the germline V gene are SGHTA and FQGNSA. V was clipped by 5 bases and J by 1 base; unmatched bases: 3. The CDR3 runs to 14 residues. The chain's CDR3 is CASSRTSVSYEQYF. In DNA, the CDR3 is TGTGCCAGCAGCCGGACTAGCGTTTCCTACGAGCAGTACTTC.

This chain uses TRBV20-1 with TRBJ2-1, with a possible D match to TRBD2 (5 bases). This CDR3 region has 12 residues. V lost 3 bases and J 9 bases, leaving 12 bases between the germline ends. CDR1 is DFQATT and CDR2 is SNEGSKA in the germline V gene (reference sequence). CDR3 nucleotide sequence: TGCAGTGCTAGGGGAGCCGTCAGTGAGCAGTTCTTC. Translating it yields CSARGAVSEQFF.

The CDR3 sequence: CASSQDLVGAGYNEQFF. CDR3 DNA: TGTGCCAGCAGCCAAGATCTTGTGGGGGCGGGGTACAATGAGCAGTTCTTC. The rearrangement links TRBV3-1 to TRBJ2-1; D possibly uses TRBD1 or TRBD2 (6 bases each). Trimming took 0 bases from V and 4 from J, leaving 16 bases between them. The CDR3 is made up of 17 amino acids. Per germline, CDR1 LGHDT and CDR2 YNNKEL (reference sequence).

The rearrangement joins TRBV5-1 to TRBJ2-7, with 8 positions matching TRBD2. CDR1 SGHRS and CDR2 YFSETQ come from the germline V gene. With V trimmed by 4 bases and J by 6 bases, 9 bases remained unmatched. The CDR3 sequence is 14 residues long. CDR3 region: CASSVAGFGVEQYF. The CDR3 DNA sequence: TGCGCCAGCAGCGTAGCGGGGTTTGGAGTCGAGCAGTACTTC.

This clonotype was counted only a few times. V gene TRBV11-2 combines with J gene TRBJ2-5; 7 positions agree with TRBD2. The germline V gene has CDR1 SGHAT and CDR2 FQNNGV. The CDR3 length is 16 residues. The V and J ends lost 2 bases and 5 bases, in that order; junction bases with no gene match: 11. CDR3: CASSLRGGSLGETQYF. CDR3 nucleotide sequence: TGTGCCAGCAGCTTACGGGGCGGGAGCCTTGGTGAGACCCAGTACTTC.

The chain uses TRBV12-3 or TRBV12-4 and TRBJ1-2; 9 bases are a match to TRBD1. V was clipped by 6 bases and J by 4 bases; unmatched bases: 9. CDR3 size: 15 residues. In DNA, the CDR3 is TGTGCCAGCAGGCTAACGGGACAGGGTGTCTATGGCTACACCTTC. Translation: CASRLTGQGVYGYTF.

This clonotype was detected ten times or more. The J gene is TRBJ2-3, the V gene TRBV7-2, with a possible D match to TRBD2 (6 bases). The CDR3 sequence is 16 residues long. Trimming took off 5 bases at V and 2 bases at J, with 17 bases between the two ends. Germline CDR1 is SGHTA and CDR2 is FQGNSA. The CDR3 loop reads CASSRNRDSYTDTQYF. The CDR3 DNA reads as TGTGCCAGCAGCCGGAATCGGGACTCTTACACAGATACGCAGTATTTT. Variable domain in full (rest from reference TRBV7-2 and TRBJ2-3): GAGVSQSPSNKVTEKGKDVELRCDPISGHTALYWYRQSLGQGLEFLIYFQGNSAPDKSGLPSDRFSAERTGGSVSTLTIQRTQQEDSAVYLCASSRNRDSYTDTQYFGPGTRLTVL.

This clonotype came up many times. V gene TRBV7-2 combines with J gene TRBJ1-2; 8 bases line up with TRBD1. The ends lost 5 bases at V and 2 bases at J; junction bases unmatched: 4. This CDR3 is 14 amino acids long. Germline CDR1 is SGHTA and CDR2 is FQGNSA. Here the CDR3 reads CASSADRANYGYTF. The CDR3 region has the DNA TGTGCCAGCAGCGCGGACAGGGCGAACTATGGCTACACCTTC.

The table lists this clonotype with a few counts. The chain couples TRBV7-6 to TRBJ1-1; D is uncertain. The CDR3 contains 14 residues. Germline V gene sequence: CDR1 SGHVS, CDR2 FNYEAQ. V lost 7 bases and J lost 1, with 13 bases in between. CDR3 protein: CASKVDWENTEAFF. The DNA for the CDR3 is TGTGCCAGCAAGGTGGATTGGGAGAACACTGAAGCTTTCTTT.

This clonotype was picked up a small number of times. V and J are TRBV14 and TRBJ2-6; D gene unclear. The CDR3 totals 16 residues. V was clipped by 4 bases and J by 0 bases, with 10 bases between them. Germline V gene data show CDR1 as SGHDN and CDR2 as FVKESK. The CDR3 spells CASSLRAASGANVLTF. CDR3 in DNA: TGTGCCAGCAGCCTTAGAGCTGCCTCTGGGGCCAACGTCCTGACTTTC.

This clonotype was counted between two and nine times. This chain uses TRBV7-2 with TRBJ2-3, with TRBD2 matching 7 bases. Trimming took 0 bases from V and 8 from J; bases not matched to a gene: 11. Germline values: CDR1 SGHTA, CDR2 FQGNSA. CDR3 length: 16 amino acids. CDR3 protein: CASSLAEQRGIVTQYF. The CDR3 DNA reads TGTGCCAGCAGCTTAGCGGAACAGCGGGGAATCGTTACGCAGTATTTT.